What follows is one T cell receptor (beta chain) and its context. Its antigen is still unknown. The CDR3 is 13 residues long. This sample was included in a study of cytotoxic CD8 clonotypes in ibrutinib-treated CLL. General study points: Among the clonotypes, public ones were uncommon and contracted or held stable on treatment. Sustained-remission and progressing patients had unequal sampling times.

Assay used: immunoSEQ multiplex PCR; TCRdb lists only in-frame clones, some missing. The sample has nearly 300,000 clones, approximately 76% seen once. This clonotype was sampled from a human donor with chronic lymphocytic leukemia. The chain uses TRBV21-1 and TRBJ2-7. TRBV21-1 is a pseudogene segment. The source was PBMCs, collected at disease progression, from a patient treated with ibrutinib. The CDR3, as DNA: TGTGCCAGCTACCCTGGGACGTTCTACGAGCAGTACTTC. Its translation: CASYPGTFYEQYF.